This T cell receptor (beta chain) was captured in a study of beta chain features in type 1 diabetes. Study observations and caveats: Reads derived from cDNA could over-represent cells showing high TCR expression. More deletions and fewer insertions at VDJ junctions were found in patients with type 1 diabetes. Patients with Type 1 diabetes showed moderately but significantly shorter TCRB CDR3s in all four CD4+ subsets.

The authors reverse transcribed all of the isolated RNA, so sequencing captured expressed TCRB transcripts. Profiled with immunoSEQ multiplex PCR; TCRdb holds only in-frame clones, not every one. This table has around 280,000 clones, roughly 15% appearing once. The J segment lost 5 bases and the V segment lost 6 bases, leaving 7 bases of the junction unmatched. The germline V gene encodes CDR1 MNHEY and CDR2 SVGAGI. This CDR3 is built from 15 residues. This clone was recorded a few times. Its target is not known. The sequenced sample was naive CD4+ T cells from blood. The rearrangement links TRBV6-5 to TRBJ1-2; 12 nucleotides match TRBD1. The clonotype originates from a man younger than 35 with type 1 diabetes. CDR3 protein: CASRARGQGAYGYTF. The CDR3 DNA reads TGTGCCAGCAGGGCTCGGGGACAGGGGGCTTATGGCTACACCTTC.